Listed below are T cell receptor beta chains from one sample, sequenced in a study of T cells expressing NK-cell markers. TCRdb re-called the 5' RACE reads and shows each CDR3 protein once, DNA omitted. This sample's table has 300,000 to 450,000 distinct CDR3 sequences. What was sequenced was blood T cells: a sorted CD56 or NKG2C T cell subset, CD4+ or CD8+ T cells, or bulk PBMC T cells (not recorded which). The receptors stem from a man aged 18-69 years in good health. The CDR3 runs from the conserved cysteine through the conserved F or W.

J	V	CDR3
TRBJ1-1	TRBV27	CASNPRGGMNTEAFF
TRBJ2-3	TRBV15	CATSRDRAGRQYF
TRBJ1-2	TRBV30	CAWSPLGLPGYTF
TRBJ2-2	TRBV20-1	CSARTLGGFGAGELFF
TRBJ2-7	TRBV5-1	CASSLPRDSSYEQYF
TRBJ1-5	TRBV11-1	CASSPGRVAGRESNQPQHF
TRBJ2-1	TRBV5-1	CASSAGLAGAPKVQFF
TRBJ2-1	TRBV5-5	CASRKDRSLGDEQFF
TRBJ2-5	TRBV7-9	CASSWTSGAQETQYF
TRBJ2-7	TRBV9	CASSETQEGKQYF
TRBJ2-3	TRBV12-5	CASGLEGDTQYF
TRBJ2-1	TRBV7-3	CASSPKPGKSSYNEQFF
TRBJ2-1	TRBV5-6	CASSRPGGRNDEQFF
TRBJ2-2	TRBV5-1	CASSSRPPGDTGELFF
TRBJ1-2	TRBV7-9	CASSRDGYGYTF
TRBJ1-1	TRBV6-5	CASSSVRDTEAFF
TRBJ2-1	TRBV29-1	CSYTQGAAYNEQFF
TRBJ1-1	TRBV24-1	CATRGTLNTEAFF
TRBJ2-1	TRBV3-1	CASSQRGYSGNEQFF
TRBJ2-1	TRBV7-9	CASSLVQGLKYNEQFF
TRBJ1-1	TRBV6-5	CASSYSIIGPGGSGTEAFF
TRBJ2-3	TRBV20-1	CSARSPGRAQYF
TRBJ2-7	TRBV6-1	CASRLSGQGSYEQYF
TRBJ2-5	TRBV7-8	CASRPYRQGTQETQYF
TRBJ2-2	TRBV5-1	CASSLWAPDTGELFF
TRBJ2-1	TRBV20-1	CSASRTGDYGNEQFF
TRBJ2-7	TRBV6-4	CASSPSSGPYEQYF
TRBJ2-7	TRBV12-3/TRBV12-4	CASSRDSISYEQYF
TRBJ1-2	TRBV5-6	CASREAGTGYGYTF
TRBJ1-1	TRBV7-2	CASSQGARTEAFF
TRBJ2-3	TRBV6-1	CASSDFTARTQYF
TRBJ2-2	TRBV7-9	CASTGAAFTGELFF
TRBJ2-2	TRBV4-1	CASSRGQGANTGELFF
TRBJ2-3	TRBV9	CASSVDRGLPSNTDTQYF
TRBJ1-2	TRBV18	CASSPLGPPSGYTF
TRBJ2-2	TRBV4-1	CASSNRGILSGELFF
TRBJ1-2	TRBV7-9	CASSQQGANDYGYTF
TRBJ1-3	TRBV28	CASKLQATGNTIYF